The 20 T cell receptor beta chains given below trace back to one sample, sequenced in a study of blood T cell repertoires in COVID-19. Profiling relied on immunoSEQ multiplex PCR, and the TCRdb table lists in-frame clones only, not all of them. Among around 250,000 clones listed, about 90% were seen once. The sequenced sample consisted of PBMCs or T cells enriched from blood (not recorded which). The receptors stem from a human donor in a cohort exposed to, infected with or recovered from COVID-19 (not recorded which). The donor label of this sample is uncertain.

The genes are TRBV7-2 and TRBJ2-5, with D possibly being TRBD1 (6 bases). Between the trimmed V and J ends, which lost 5 bases and 12 bases, there was a span of 19 bases. Per germline, CDR1 SGHTA and CDR2 FQGNSA. The CDR3 has 13 residues. In nucleotides, the CDR3 is TGTGCCAGCAGCATCGAGTCTGGGGGCTTTAAGTACTTC. The encoded protein is CASSIESGGFKYF.

J is TRBJ1-1 and V is TRBV6-1; D ambiguous. CDR1 and CDR2 (germline): MNHNS, SASEGT. Between the trimmed V and J ends, which lost 5 bases and 6 bases, there was a span of 13 bases. This CDR3 is built from 13 residues. CDR3 DNA sequence: TGTGCCAGCAGTCCGGTAGAGGGATCTGAAGCTTTCTTT. Translated: CASSPVEGSEAFF.

J is TRBJ2-1 and V is TRBV18, with TRBD1 matching 10 bases. Germline trimming cut 3 bases from V and 4 bases from J; bases unmatched to any gene: 6. This CDR3 has 16 residues. Germline V gene sequence: CDR1 KGHSH, CDR2 LQKENI. The CDR3 DNA sequence: TGTGCCAGCTCACCCACCCGGGACAGGGGATACAATGAGCAGTTCTTC. It translates to CASSPTRDRGYNEQFF.

This rearrangement joins TRBV19 to TRBJ2-7, with a tentative D call TRBD2 (5 bases). CDR3 size: 10 residues. The germline V gene has CDR1 LNHDA and CDR2 SQIVND (reference sequence). V was pared by 10 bases and J by 7 bases, with 11 bases between. CDR3 loop: CATGSGEQYF. In nucleotides, the CDR3 is TGTGCCACCGGGTCGGGGGAGCAGTACTTC. The variable domain in full, completed from reference TRBV19 and TRBJ2-7, reads DGGITQSPKYLFRKEGQNVTLSCEQNLNHDAMYWYRQDPGQGLRLIYYSQIVNDFQKGDIAEGYSVSREKKESFPLTVTSAQKNPTAFYLCATGSGEQYFGPGTRLTVT.

The chain has TRBV9 and TRBJ2-3, with 8 bases matching TRBD2. Germline assignment: CDR1 SGDLS and CDR2 YYNGEE. The CDR3 has 14 amino acids. V was clipped by 3 bases and J by 3 bases; unmatched bases: 3. The CDR3 protein is CASSASGGTDTQYF. The CDR3 region has the DNA TGTGCCAGCAGCGCCAGCGGGGGTACAGATACGCAGTATTTT.

The CDR3 loop is CASNGGGPLGAETQYF. The CDR3 DNA is TGTGCCAGTAACGGTGGGGGCCCTCTAGGGGCAGAGACCCAGTACTTC. The rearrangement uses TRBV19 and TRBJ2-5; TRBD1 is a possible D gene (6 bases). The CDR3 sequence is 16 residues long. Germline V lookup: CDR1 LNHDA, CDR2 SQIVND (reference sequence). Trimming took 7 bases from V and 4 from J, leaving 22 bases between them. Filled out from reference TRBV19 and TRBJ2-5, the complete variable domain reads DGGITQSPKYLFRKEGQNVTLSCEQNLNHDAMYWYRQDPGQGLRLIYYSQIVNDFQKGDIAEGYSVSREKKESFPLTVTSAQKNPTAFYLCASNGGGPLGAETQYFGPGTRLLVL.

The genes are TRBV2 and TRBJ2-6, with D hard to call. The germline CDR1 and CDR2 sequences are SNHLY and FYNNEI. This CDR3 contains 13 residues. Trimming removed 7 bases from V and 3 bases from J, with 7 bases in between. DNA for the CDR3: TGTGCCAGCACGGGTATTGGGGCCAACGTCCTGACTTTC. Its protein is CASTGIGANVLTF.

J is TRBJ1-3 and V is TRBV9; 8 bases are shared with TRBD1. The V gene end was trimmed by 1 base and the J gene end by 2 bases; junction bases not matched to a gene: 5. CDR1 is SGDLS, CDR2 YYNGEE, per germline. The CDR3 spans 16 residues. In DNA form, the CDR3 reads TGTGCCAGCAGCGTATCAACAGGGGGTACTGGAAACACCATATATTTT. The encoded protein is CASSVSTGGTGNTIYF. The variable domain in full, with the rest retrieved from reference TRBV9 and TRBJ1-3, is DSGVTQTPKHLITATGQRVTLRCSPRSGDLSVYWYQQSLDQGLQFLIQYYNGEERAKGNILERFSAQQFPDLHSELNLSSLELGDSALYFCASSVSTGGTGNTIYFGEGSWLTVV.

This CDR3 is CASSTIGWEEGTDTQYF. CDR3 nucleotides: TGTGCCAGCAGCACAATTGGGTGGGAGGAGGGCACAGATACGCAGTATTTT. The rearrangement uses TRBV7-9 and TRBJ2-3, with D possibly TRBD2 on 6 matching bases. V was pared by 5 bases and J by 1 base, with 19 bases between. Germline CDR1 SEHNR, CDR2 FQNEAQ (reference sequence). The CDR3 has 17 amino acids.

This chain connects TRBV27 to TRBJ2-1, with a possible D match to TRBD2 (7 bases). The germline gives CDR1 MNHEY, CDR2 SMNVEV (reference sequence). V lost 7 bases and J lost 2, with 9 bases in between. The CDR3 runs to 13 residues. For the CDR3, the DNA is TGTGCCAGCAACGGGGGGCCCTACAATGAGCAGTTCTTC. Translating gives CASNGGPYNEQFF.

The chain uses TRBV29-1 and TRBJ2-5, with 10 bases identical to TRBD1. V gave up 4 bases and J gave up 5 bases; unmatched junction bases: 7. This CDR3 has 14 amino acids. Germline CDR1 reads SQVTM; CDR2 reads ANQGSEA. The chain's CDR3 is CSVVGTGVGETQYF. In nucleotides, the CDR3 is TGCAGCGTTGTGGGGACAGGGGTAGGGGAGACCCAGTACTTC.

The chain has TRBV2 and TRBJ2-1; D remains ambiguous. The CDR3 covers 14 residues. Trimming took off 7 bases at V and 3 bases at J, with 13 bases between the two ends. Germline CDR1 and CDR2: SNHLY and FYNNEI. CDR3 coding DNA: TGTGCCAGCAAAGACGCCGCAGGCTACAATGAGCAGTTCTTC. This gives the protein CASKDAAGYNEQFF.

As to this clone: The same CDR3 is also encoded by other DNA sequences in this sample. This sequence joins TRBV19 and TRBJ1-2; 7 nucleotides align to TRBD1. From germline, CDR1 is LNHDA and CDR2 SQIVND (reference sequence). V was pared by 5 bases and J by 3 bases, with 0 bases of the junction left unmatched. The CDR3 consists of 12 residues. CDR3 amino acids: CASSQGDYGYTF. As DNA, the CDR3 is TGTGCCAGTAGTCAGGGGGACTATGGCTACACCTTC. Combining the CDR3 with reference TRBV19 and TRBJ1-2 gives the whole variable domain DGGITQSPKYLFRKEGQNVTLSCEQNLNHDAMYWYRQDPGQGLRLIYYSQIVNDFQKGDIAEGYSVSREKKESFPLTVTSAQKNPTAFYLCASSQGDYGYTFGSGTRLTVV.

The chain links TRBV5-6 to TRBJ1-5, with 8 bases lining up with TRBD1. The CDR3 length is 14 residues. CDR1 and CDR2 from the germline V gene are SGHDT and YYEEEE. The J segment lost 4 bases and the V segment lost 4 bases, leaving 4 bases of the junction unmatched. The CDR3 sequence is CASSPGTGNQPQHF. The DNA for the CDR3 is TGTGCCAGCAGCCCCGGGACAGGTAATCAGCCCCAGCATTTT.

The chain joins TRBV6-1 to TRBJ1-1; TRBD1 aligns across 11 bases. There are 15 residues in the CDR3. The V gene end was trimmed by 3 bases and the J gene end by 5 bases; junction bases not matched to a gene: 5. Germline lookup yields CDR1 MNHNS and CDR2 SASEGT. The CDR3 spells CASSDGQGALTEAFF. CDR3 DNA sequence: TGTGCCAGCAGTGATGGACAGGGGGCGCTGACTGAAGCTTTCTTT.

This clone was detected only once. The J gene is TRBJ1-1, the V gene TRBV7-2; D remains unclear. Trimming cost V 5 bases and J 0 bases, with 7 bases left between them. Germline values: CDR1 SGHTA, CDR2 FQGNSA. CDR3 length equals 13 residues. CDR3: CASSTKMNTEAFF. For the CDR3, the DNA is TGTGCCAGCAGCACTAAAATGAACACTGAAGCTTTCTTT.

In its sample, this clone was seen once. The chain has TRBV28 and TRBJ1-2; D unclear. The CDR3 sequence is 17 residues long. The V and J ends lost 5 bases and 3 bases respectively, with 22 bases between them. CDR1 and CDR2 (germline): MDHEN, SYDVKM. DNA for the CDR3: TGTGCCAGCAGTGTGGAGGAAGGCCCTTCAGAACACTATGGCTACACCTTC. Translating it yields CASSVEEGPSEHYGYTF.

The chain uses TRBV19 and TRBJ1-5; perhaps TRBD1 as D (5 bases). The CDR3 sequence is 13 residues long. CDR1 and CDR2 from the germline V gene are LNHDA and SQIVND (reference sequence). Trimming cost V 4 bases and J 4 bases, with 8 bases left between them. CDR3 amino acids: CASSRGGNQPQHF. Written as DNA, the CDR3 is TGTGCCAGTAGTAGGGGGGGTAATCAGCCCCAGCATTTT.

The rearrangement uses TRBV29-1 and TRBJ2-1, with D tentatively TRBD1 (6 bases). Between the trimmed V and J ends, which lost 0 bases and 10 bases, there was a span of 13 bases. This CDR3 contains 13 residues. CDR1 and CDR2 from the germline V gene are SQVTM and ANQGSEA. As DNA, the CDR3 is TGCAGCGTTGAAGATCAGGGGCTTCAGGAGCAGTTCTTC. Its translation: CSVEDQGLQEQFF.

V usage is TRBV13 and J usage is TRBJ1-2; D is possibly TRBD1 (5 bases). The V gene's germline CDR1 is PRHDT and CDR2 FYEKMQ (reference sequence). This CDR3 comprises 13 residues. V dropped 5 bases and J dropped 8 bases, with 15 bases sitting between them. The CDR3 DNA reads as TGTGCCAGCAGCCTCTCGGGGGGAGGCGGCTACACCTTC. Translating gives CASSLSGGGGYTF.